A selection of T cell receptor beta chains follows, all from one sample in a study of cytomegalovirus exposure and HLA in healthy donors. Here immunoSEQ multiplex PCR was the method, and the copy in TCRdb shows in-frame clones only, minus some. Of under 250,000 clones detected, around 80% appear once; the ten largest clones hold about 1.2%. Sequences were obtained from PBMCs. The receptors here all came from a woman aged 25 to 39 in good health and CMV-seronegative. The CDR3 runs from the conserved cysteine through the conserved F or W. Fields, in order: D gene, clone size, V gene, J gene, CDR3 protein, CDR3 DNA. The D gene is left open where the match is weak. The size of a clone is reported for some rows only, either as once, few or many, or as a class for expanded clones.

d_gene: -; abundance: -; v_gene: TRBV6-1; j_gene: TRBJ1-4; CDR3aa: CASSVEGLFNEKLFF; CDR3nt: TGTGCCAGCAGTGTAGAGGGTCTTTTTAATGAAAAACTGTTTTTT
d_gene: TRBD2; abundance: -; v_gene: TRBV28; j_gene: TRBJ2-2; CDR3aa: CASRSGGHTGELFF; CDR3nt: TGTGCCAGCAGGTCGGGGGGGCACACCGGGGAGCTGTTTTTT
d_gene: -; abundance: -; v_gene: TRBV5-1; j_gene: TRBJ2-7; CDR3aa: CASTQGGAEEQYF; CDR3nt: TGCGCCAGCACCCAAGGGGGGGCCGAAGAGCAGTACTTC
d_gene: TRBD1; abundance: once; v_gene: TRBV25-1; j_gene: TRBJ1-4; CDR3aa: CASSGTGVRNEKLFF; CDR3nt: TGTGCCAGCAGTGGTACAGGGGTCCGTAATGAAAAACTGTTTTTT
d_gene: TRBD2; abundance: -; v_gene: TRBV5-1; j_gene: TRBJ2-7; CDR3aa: CASSPLDPSGEYEQYF; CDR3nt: TGCGCCAGCAGCCCCTTGGATCCTAGCGGAGAATACGAGCAGTACTTC
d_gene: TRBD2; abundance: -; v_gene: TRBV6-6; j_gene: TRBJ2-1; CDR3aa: CASTTSGGRPDNEQFF; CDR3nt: TGTGCCAGTACCACCAGCGGGGGGAGACCGGACAATGAGCAGTTCTTC
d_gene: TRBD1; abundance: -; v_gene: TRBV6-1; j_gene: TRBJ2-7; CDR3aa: CASSLNRDSTYEQYF; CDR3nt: TGTGCCAGCAGTCTTAACCGGGACAGTACCTACGAGCAGTACTTC
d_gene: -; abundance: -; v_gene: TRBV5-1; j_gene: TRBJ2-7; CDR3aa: CASSPQGFKMTYEQYF; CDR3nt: TGCGCCAGCAGCCCCCAGGGATTCAAAATGACCTACGAGCAGTACTTC
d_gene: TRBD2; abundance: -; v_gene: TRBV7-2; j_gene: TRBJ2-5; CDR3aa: CASSLALAGIQETQYF; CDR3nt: TGTGCCAGCAGCTTAGCACTAGCGGGGATCCAAGAGACCCAGTACTTC
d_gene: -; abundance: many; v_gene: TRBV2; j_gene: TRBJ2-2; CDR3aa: CASSVAMNTGELFF; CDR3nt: TGTGCCAGCAGTGTAGCCATGAACACCGGGGAGCTGTTTTTT
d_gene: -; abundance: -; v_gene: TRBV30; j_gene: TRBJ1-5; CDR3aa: CAWVQDGSNQPQHF; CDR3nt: TGTGCCTGGGTACAGGACGGTAGCAATCAGCCCCAGCATTTT
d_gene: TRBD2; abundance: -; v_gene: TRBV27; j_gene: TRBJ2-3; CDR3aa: CASRGTSGSGSDTQYF; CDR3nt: TGTGCCAGCAGAGGCACTAGCGGGAGTGGTTCAGATACGCAGTATTTT
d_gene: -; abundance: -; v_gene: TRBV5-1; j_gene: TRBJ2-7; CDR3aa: CASNPVTGHSYEQYF; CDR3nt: TGCGCCAGCAACCCCGTTACCGGACATTCCTACGAGCAGTACTTC
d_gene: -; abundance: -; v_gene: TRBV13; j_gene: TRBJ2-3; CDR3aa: CASSSNGGSTDTQYF; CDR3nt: TGTGCCAGCAGCTCGAATGGGGGGAGCACAGATACGCAGTATTTT
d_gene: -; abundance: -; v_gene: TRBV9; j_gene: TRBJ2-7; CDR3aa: CASTASVGAYEQYF; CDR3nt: TGTGCCAGCACCGCCTCCGTCGGAGCCTACGAGCAGTACTTC
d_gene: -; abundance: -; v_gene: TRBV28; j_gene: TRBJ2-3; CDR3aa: CASSPRGTDTQYF; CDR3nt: TGTGCCAGCAGTCCTCGGGGCACAGATACGCAGTATTTT
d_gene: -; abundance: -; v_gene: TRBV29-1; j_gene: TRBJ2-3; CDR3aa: CSVTVTTDTQYF; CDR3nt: TGCAGCGTGACAGTAACCACAGATACGCAGTATTTT
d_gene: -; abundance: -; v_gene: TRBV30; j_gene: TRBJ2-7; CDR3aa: CAWNLAGSYEQYF; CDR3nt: TGTGCCTGGAATCTCGCAGGGTCGTACGAGCAGTACTTC